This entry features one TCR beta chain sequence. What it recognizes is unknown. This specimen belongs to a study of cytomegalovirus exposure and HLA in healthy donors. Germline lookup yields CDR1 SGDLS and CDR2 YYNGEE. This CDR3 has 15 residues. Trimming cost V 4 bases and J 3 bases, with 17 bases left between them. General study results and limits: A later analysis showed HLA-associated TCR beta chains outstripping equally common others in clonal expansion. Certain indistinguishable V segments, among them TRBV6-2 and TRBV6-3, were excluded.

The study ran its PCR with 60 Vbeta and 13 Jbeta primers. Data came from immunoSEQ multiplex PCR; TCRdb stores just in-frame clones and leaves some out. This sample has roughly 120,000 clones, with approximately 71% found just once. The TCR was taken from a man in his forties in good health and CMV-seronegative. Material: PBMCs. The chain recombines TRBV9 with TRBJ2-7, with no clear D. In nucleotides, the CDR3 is TGTGCCAGCAGCTTCGTACCGGGTCCCAGCTACGAGCAGTACTTC. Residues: CASSFVPGPSYEQYF.